These 21 T cell receptor beta chains share one sample of origin, sequenced in a study of CD8+ T cells in alopecia areata. Isolated RNA was reverse transcribed into cDNA used as the sequencing template. The repertoire was sequenced with immunoSEQ multiplex PCR; TCRdb's copy has only in-frame clones and lacks some. The sample yields some 170,000 clones, just over 65% seen once. Source: CD8+ T cells sorted from blood, taken at week 0. Receptor source: a human donor with alopecia areata.

The chain uses TRBV7-9 and TRBJ2-3; 7 bases fit TRBD1. Losses at the gene ends were 5 bases for V and 3 bases for J; bases not matched to a gene: 2. Germline CDR1 reads SEHNR; CDR2 reads FQNEAQ (reference sequence). The CDR3 covers 13 residues. The DNA of the CDR3 is TGTGCCAGCAGCCCAGGGGGTACAGATACGCAGTATTTT. Its protein product is CASSPGGTDTQYF.

V and J are TRBV5-1 and TRBJ2-7; D perhaps matches TRBD1 (5 bases). The CDR3 has 15 residues. The germline V and J ends were trimmed by 0 bases and 2 bases, with 12 bases remaining between them. CDR1 is SGHRS, CDR2 YFSETQ, per germline. CDR3: CASSLEGPTTYEQYF. Written as DNA, the CDR3 is TGCGCCAGCAGCTTGGAGGGGCCGACCACCTACGAGCAGTACTTC.

The CDR3 nucleotides are TGTGCCAGCAGCTTGGGTTCAGAAGAGACCCAGTACTTC. Encoded protein: CASSLGSEETQYF. The V gene is TRBV5-6, the J gene TRBJ2-5; D unclear. V lost 0 bases and J lost 3, with 6 bases in between. CDR3 size: 13 residues. Germline lookup yields CDR1 SGHDT and CDR2 YYEEEE.

In nucleotides, the CDR3 is TGTGCCTGGTCGCAGGATGGTGCTGAAGCTTTCTTT. Translated: CAWSQDGAEAFF. The chain is built from TRBV30 and TRBJ1-1; D is ambiguous. The CDR3 sequence is 12 residues long. The V end was cut by 5 bases, the J end by 6 bases, with 13 bases between. Germline CDR1 reads GTSNPN; CDR2 reads SVGIG (reference sequence). Full variable domain (remainder filled in from reference TRBV30 and TRBJ1-1): SQTIHQWPATLVQPVGSPLSLECTVEGTSNPNLYWYRQAAGRGLQLLFYSVGIGQISSEVPQNLSASRPQDRQFILSSKKLLLSDSGFYLCAWSQDGAEAFFGQGTRLTVV.

The CDR3 loop reads CASSSYSNQPQHF. The CDR3 DNA reads TGTGCCAGCAGCTCATATAGCAATCAGCCCCAGCATTTT. The chain links TRBV27 to TRBJ1-5; D unresolved. This CDR3 region has 13 residues. CDR1 MNHEY and CDR2 SMNVEV come from the germline V gene (reference sequence). V shed 6 bases and J shed 0 bases, with 6 bases lying between them.

V usage is TRBV4-2 and J usage is TRBJ2-7; no clear D. Deletions cut 4 bases from V and 5 bases from J, with 18 bases between. This CDR3 has 15 residues. Per germline, CDR1 LGHNA and CDR2 YNFKEQ. Written as DNA, the CDR3 is TGTGCCAGCAGCCCAACTGAAAAGGGCGGAGACGAGCAGTACTTC. Translating it yields CASSPTEKGGDEQYF.

This clone has a single count. J is TRBJ2-7 and V is TRBV4-2, with D tentatively TRBD1 (5 bases). The CDR3 runs 16 residues. Trimming took off 0 bases at V and 1 base at J, with 13 bases between the two ends. The germline CDR1 and CDR2 sequences are LGHNA and YNFKEQ. The CDR3 DNA reads TGTGCCAGCAGCCAAGAGGCGGAAGGGGTATCCTACGAGCAGTACTTC. Translating gives CASSQEAEGVSYEQYF.

The chain recombines TRBV30 with TRBJ2-7, with D uncertain. Trimming left V 4 bases short and J 4 bases short, with 14 bases between. Germline-derived CDR1 and CDR2 are GTSNPN and SVGIG (reference sequence). This CDR3 contains 13 residues. For the CDR3, the DNA is TGTGCCTGGAATCGACGGTTCCGGTACGAGCAGTACTTC. It codes for CAWNRRFRYEQYF.

The chain has TRBV14 and TRBJ2-7; tentative D call: TRBD1 (6 bases). CDR3 length: 13 residues. V lost 6 bases and J 5 bases, leaving 14 bases between the germline ends. Germline values: CDR1 SGHDN, CDR2 FVKESK. The CDR3 loop reads CASRPSGEHEQYF. In DNA, the CDR3 is TGTGCCAGCAGACCATCAGGGGAACACGAGCAGTACTTC.

V gene TRBV9 combines with J gene TRBJ2-1, with 7 bases identical to TRBD1. The J segment lost 7 bases and the V segment lost 3 bases, leaving 16 bases of the junction unmatched. The germline V gene has CDR1 SGDLS and CDR2 YYNGEE. There are 17 residues in the CDR3. The CDR3 region has the DNA TGTGCCAGCAGCGAGCCCCTCGACAGGGCAAAGGAAAATGAGCAGTTCTTC. As protein: CASSEPLDRAKENEQFF.

This rearrangement joins TRBV27 to TRBJ2-2; D might be TRBD1 (7 bases). Germline V gene lookup returns CDR1 MNHEY and CDR2 SMNVEV (reference sequence). V lost 6 bases to trimming and J lost 2 bases, with 16 bases between them. The CDR3 totals 16 residues. The CDR3 nucleotides are TGTGCCAGCAGCCGGGCGGGGACAGCAAACACCGGGGAGCTGTTTTTT. It translates to CASSRAGTANTGELFF.

The rearrangement joins TRBV25-1 to TRBJ2-1; 10 bases agree with TRBD2. Germline V gene data show CDR1 as MGHDK and CDR2 as SYGVNS. CDR3 length: 16 amino acids. The J segment lost 7 bases and the V segment lost 8 bases, leaving 14 bases of the junction unmatched. The DNA for the CDR3 is TGTGCCAGCTGCGGCTCGTCGGGACTAGCGACGAATGAGCAGTTCTTC. Protein sequence: CASCGSSGLATNEQFF.

The chain is built from TRBV4-1 and TRBJ1-6; TRBD1 aligns across 8 bases. Germline-derived CDR1 and CDR2 are MGHRA and YSYEKL. This CDR3 is built from 14 residues. V shed 2 bases and J 13 bases; nucleotides not matched to a gene: 7. The CDR3 spells CASSQPGQVGPLHF. Written as DNA, the CDR3 is TGCGCCAGCAGCCAACCGGGACAGGTCGGCCCCCTCCACTTT.

The genes are TRBV29-1 and TRBJ2-5; TRBD2 matches at 8 bases. Germline V gene sequence: CDR1 SQVTM, CDR2 ANQGSEA. Losses at the gene ends were 6 bases for V and 10 bases for J; bases not matched to a gene: 16. The CDR3 length is 14 residues. The chain's CDR3 is CSVFGPSGPRSQYF. The CDR3, as DNA: TGCAGCGTCTTCGGCCCTAGCGGGCCCAGGAGCCAGTACTTC.

The table lists this clone with a few counts. V and J are TRBV29-1 and TRBJ2-7; TRBD1 matches 7 bases. Germline lookup yields CDR1 SQVTM and CDR2 ANQGSEA. Germline trimming cut 6 bases from V and 3 bases from J; bases unmatched to any gene: 8. This CDR3 region has 13 residues. This CDR3 is CSVVDRMDYEQYF. The CDR3 nucleotides read TGCAGCGTCGTGGACAGGATGGACTACGAGCAGTACTTC.

This clone was found a few times. This chain uses TRBV7-9 with TRBJ1-5; D might be TRBD1 (6 bases). The germline V and J ends were trimmed by 5 bases and 7 bases, with 9 bases remaining between them. The germline V gene encodes CDR1 SEHNR and CDR2 FQNEAQ (reference sequence). This CDR3 has 12 amino acids. In nucleotides, the CDR3 is TGTGCCAGCAGCCCGACAGGACAGCCCCAGCATTTT. It encodes CASSPTGQPQHF.

This sequence joins TRBV4-1 and TRBJ1-2; D call uncertain. V was trimmed by 0 bases and J by 7 bases, leaving 12 bases between them. CDR3 size: 14 residues. The germline V gene encodes CDR1 MGHRA and CDR2 YSYEKL. CDR3 in amino acids: CASSQDRIVGGYTF. In DNA form, the CDR3 reads TGCGCCAGCAGCCAAGATCGGATAGTGGGTGGCTACACCTTC.

CDR3 region: CASSVAGLSNTGELFF. CDR3 coding DNA: TGTGCCAGCAGCGTAGCTGGACTTTCGAACACCGGGGAGCTGTTTTTT. The chain combines TRBV9 with TRBJ2-2, with a weak D call TRBD2 (5 bases). Germline V gives CDR1 SGDLS, CDR2 YYNGEE. Between the trimmed V and J ends, which lost 0 bases and 0 bases, there was a span of 9 bases. CDR3 size: 16 residues.

V usage is TRBV9 and J usage is TRBJ1-3; D gene ambiguous. There are 14 residues in the CDR3. Germline V lookup: CDR1 SGDLS, CDR2 YYNGEE. The V end was cut by 3 bases, the J end by 1 base, with 8 bases between. The CDR3 DNA reads as TGTGCCAGCAGCGACCCTGAGTCTGGAAACACCATATATTTT. This encodes CASSDPESGNTIYF.

The chain is built from TRBV4-1 and TRBJ2-5; 12 positions agree with TRBD2. CDR1 MGHRA and CDR2 YSYEKL come from the germline V gene. This CDR3 is built from 15 residues. Trimming at V came to 1 base and at J to 3 bases, leaving 0 bases not matched to a gene. In nucleotides, the CDR3 is TGCGCCAGCAGCCAAGGACTAGCGGGGGAAGAGACCCAGTACTTC. It specifies CASSQGLAGEETQYF.

This clone was picked up a small number of times. CDR3 protein: CASSLGKGGIGYTF. The CDR3 DNA follows: TGTGCCAGCAGCTTAGGGAAGGGGGGCATAGGCTACACCTTC. The chain employs TRBV7-8 and TRBJ1-2; weak D call: TRBD1 (6 bases). The length of the CDR3 is 14 residues. Trimming took 1 base from V and 8 from J, leaving 14 bases between them. The V gene's germline CDR1 is SGHVS and CDR2 FQNEAQ.